This T cell receptor beta chain was recovered during a study of blood T cell repertoires in COVID-19. Across the whole study: Material from acute and convalescent COVID-19 was sourced from the United States, Italy and Spain.

The authors' processing: Reference gene primer amplification yielded estimated nucleated cell counts. Repertoires were generated with immunoSEQ multiplex PCR, while TCRdb's copy carries only in-frame clones and drops some. V and J calls and clone size are those listed in that table; D and trimming were worked out from the DNA. The sample lists over 55,000 clones; 84% were seen once. Those enrolled in Seattle joined during active infection and were followed longitudinally afterward. This CDR3 is 16 amino acids long. Trimming cost V 4 bases and J 7 bases, with 17 bases left between them. Per germline, CDR1 SGHVS and CDR2 FQNEAQ.

The sequence derives from a man older than 75 with COVID-19, enrolled during active disease. The rearrangement joins TRBV7-8 to TRBJ1-6; D is perhaps TRBD1 (5 bases). Material: peripheral blood. This CDR3 reads CASSSRGNRRNSPLHF. The DNA of the CDR3 is TGTGCCAGCAGCTCCCGGGGGAATCGTAGAAATTCACCCCTCCACTTT. Full variable domain (rest looked up from reference TRBV7-8 and TRBJ1-6): GAGVSQSPRYKVAKRGQDVALRCDPISGHVSLFWYQQALGQGPEFLTYFQNEAQLDKSGLPSDRFFAERPEGSVSTLKIQRTQQEDSAVYLCASSSRGNRRNSPLHFGNGTRLTVT.